One sample yielded the 22 T cell receptor beta chains listed below, sequenced in a study of shared clonotypes between healthy human individuals. As defined, naive CD8 cells were CD45RO-negative and positively selected for CCR7, with terminally differentiated effector memory CD45RA+ cells excluded. Clones were read by immunoSEQ multiplex PCR, and TCRdb kept only the in-frame ones, dropping some. The profile shows about 2.1 million clones, around 95% of them singletons. The sample comprised naive CD8+ T cells from PBMCs. These receptors came from a man aged 18-30 years in good health. Some clones in this sample may be carry-over from other donors' samples.

V and J are TRBV5-1 and TRBJ2-1, with 13 positions matching TRBD2. Trimming removed 5 bases from V and 0 bases from J; junction bases left unmatched: 8. The germline gives CDR1 SGHRS, CDR2 YFSETQ. This CDR3 has 18 residues. The CDR3 sequence is CASSGLAGALVSYNEQFF. The DNA of the CDR3 is TGCGCCAGCAGTGGACTAGCGGGAGCCCTGGTCTCCTACAATGAGCAGTTCTTC.

The chain recombines TRBV2 with TRBJ2-2; 9 bases match TRBD1. CDR3 size: 20 residues. CDR1 SNHLY and CDR2 FYNNEI come from the germline V gene. The junction had 21 bases not matched to a gene; V was cut back by 10 bases and J by 0 bases. The CDR3 bases are TGTGCCACCTCCCAACACCGGGACAGGGCAAGAGGGTCGAACACCGGGGAGCTGTTTTTT. Protein: CATSQHRDRARGSNTGELFF.

Concerning this clone: This same CDR3 is encoded by further DNA sequences in the sample. This chain uses TRBV19 with TRBJ1-1; TRBD1 is a possible D gene (6 bases). There are 14 residues in the CDR3. The germline V and J ends were trimmed by 2 bases and 4 bases, with 11 bases remaining between them. Germline V gives CDR1 LNHDA, CDR2 SQIVND (reference sequence). The chain's CDR3 is CASSIRGGGTEAFF. The DNA for the CDR3 is TGTGCCAGTAGTATAAGGGGGGGAGGCACTGAAGCTTTCTTT.

The rearrangement uses TRBV7-9 and TRBJ2-4; D gene uncertain. The CDR3 is 15 residues long. Germline CDR1 SEHNR, CDR2 FQNEAQ (reference sequence). Trimming took 1 base from V and 1 from J, leaving 8 bases between them. The CDR3 DNA follows: TGTGCCAGCAGCTTAGGGACGCTGGCCAAAAACATTCAGTACTTC. Encoded protein: CASSLGTLAKNIQYF.

This clone was counted a single time. The rearrangement links TRBV5-1 to TRBJ2-5, with D perhaps TRBD2 (6 bases). There are 16 residues in the CDR3. Germline CDR1 is SGHRS and CDR2 is YFSETQ. Between the trimmed V and J ends, which lost 0 bases and 2 bases, there was a span of 14 bases. CDR3 nucleotide sequence: TGCGCCAGCAGCTTGGTGGGGCGGGATAAACAAGAGACCCAGTACTTC. This encodes CASSLVGRDKQETQYF.

The rearrangement joins TRBV10-2 to TRBJ2-1, with D hard to call. CDR1 and CDR2 from the germline V gene are WSHSY and SAAADI. Trimming removed 6 bases at V and 7 bases at J, with 16 bases between. This CDR3 has 14 residues. DNA for the CDR3: TGCGCCAGCAGGGATGGACGGACCTGGAATGAGCAGTTCTTC. This translates into CASRDGRTWNEQFF.

This clone was found once. The chain carries TRBV27 and TRBJ1-2, with D possibly being TRBD1 (6 bases). V lost 2 bases, J lost 3 bases, and 10 bases lay in between. In germline, CDR1 is MNHEY, CDR2 SMNVEV (reference sequence). The CDR3 has 14 residues. The CDR3 region is CASSLKGVYYGYTF. The CDR3 DNA reads as TGTGCCAGCAGTTTAAAGGGGGTGTACTATGGCTACACCTTC.

The chain recombines TRBV10-2 with TRBJ2-7; D gene uncertain. The V gene's germline CDR1 is WSHSY and CDR2 SAAADI. The CDR3 is 13 amino acids. V gave up 8 bases and J gave up 3 bases, with 14 bases separating them. CDR3 in DNA: TGCGCCAGCGGACCACTCCTGAACTACGAGCAGTACTTC. Protein product: CASGPLLNYEQYF.

The chain employs TRBV28 and TRBJ2-7; D remains unclear. The V end lost 8 bases, the J end lost 0 bases, and 8 bases lay between the germline ends. This CDR3 has 12 residues. CDR1 is MDHEN, CDR2 SYDVKM, per germline. The CDR3 sequence is CASGQSSYEQYF. In DNA, the CDR3 is TGTGCCAGCGGCCAGAGCTCCTACGAGCAGTACTTC. Filled out from reference TRBV28 and TRBJ2-7, the complete variable domain reads DVKVTQSSRYLVKRTGEKVFLECVQDMDHENMFWYRQDPGLGLRLIYFSYDVKMKEKGDIPEGYSVSREKKERFSLILESASTNQTSMYLCASGQSSYEQYFGPGTRLTVT.

The chain recombines TRBV29-1 with TRBJ2-1; 13 bases agree with TRBD2. V was pared by 7 bases and J by 7 bases, with 13 bases of the junction left unmatched. Germline V gene data show CDR1 as SQVTM and CDR2 as ANQGSEA. The CDR3 runs to 16 residues. CDR3 in DNA: TGCAGCGCTCCCACTAGGGGGACTAGCGGGACGAATGAGCAGTTCTTC. Translated: CSAPTRGTSGTNEQFF.

This clone was seen a single time. The V gene is TRBV14, the J gene TRBJ2-1; the match to TRBD2 covers 16 bases. The CDR3 runs to 15 residues. Unmatched junction bases numbered 2, after V lost 6 bases and J lost 6 bases. Germline V gene data show CDR1 as SGHDN and CDR2 as FVKESK. The CDR3 here is CASRGLAGGGNEQFF. For the CDR3, the DNA is TGTGCCAGCAGGGGACTAGCGGGAGGGGGCAATGAGCAGTTCTTC.

The chain uses TRBV4-1 and TRBJ1-1; 7 nucleotides match TRBD1. This CDR3 has 18 residues. J was trimmed by 2 bases and V by 4 bases; bases with no gene match: 16. CDR1 is MGHRA, CDR2 YSYEKL, per germline. Here the CDR3 reads CASSPYRKQGPNNTEAFF. CDR3 bases: TGCGCCAGCAGCCCATATCGTAAACAGGGGCCGAATAACACTGAAGCTTTCTTT.

In the case of this clone: This sample includes further DNA sequences coding for the same CDR3. The chain links TRBV27 to TRBJ1-4; D unresolved. Trimming took off 2 bases at V and 2 bases at J, with 6 bases between the two ends. This CDR3 is built from 14 residues. Germline lookup yields CDR1 MNHEY and CDR2 SMNVEV (reference sequence). The CDR3 protein is CASSLRQTNEKLFF. The CDR3 bases are TGTGCCAGCAGTTTACGGCAGACTAATGAAAAACTGTTTTTT. The full variable domain, in which reference TRBV27 and TRBJ1-4 provide the parts outside the CDR3, is EAQVTQNPRYLITVTGKKLTVTCSQNMNHEYMSWYRQDPGLGLRQIYYSMNVEVTDKGDVPEGYKVSRKEKRNFPLILESPSPNQTSLYFCASSLRQTNEKLFFGSGTQLSVL.

The genes are TRBV15 and TRBJ2-7; TRBD1 aligns across 7 bases. The CDR3 runs to 17 residues. Germline V gene sequence: CDR1 LNHNV, CDR2 YYDKDF (reference sequence). V lost 1 base to trimming and J lost 2 bases; unmatched junction nucleotides: 11. CDR3 in amino acids: CATSRVPTGRLPYEQYF. The CDR3 DNA is TGTGCCACCAGCAGAGTTCCGACAGGGCGGTTACCCTACGAGCAGTACTTC.

The V call is TRBV5-5, the J call TRBJ1-1; D is unclear. V was trimmed by 7 bases and J by 0 bases, leaving 7 bases between them. The CDR3 totals 12 residues. Germline V gene data show CDR1 as SGHKS and CDR2 as YYEKEE (reference sequence). The CDR3 reads CASGLMNTEAFF. The CDR3 region has the DNA TGTGCCAGCGGGCTCATGAACACTGAAGCTTTCTTT.

The J gene is TRBJ1-1, the V gene TRBV7-2; no firm D call. The CDR3 loop spans 12 amino acids. Germline V gives CDR1 SGHTA, CDR2 FQGNSA. V lost 4 bases, J lost 5 bases, and 8 bases lay in between. CDR3 bases: TGTGCCAGCAGCTCAGGACGGACTGAAGCTTTCTTT. Translating it yields CASSSGRTEAFF. Full variable domain (remainder filled in from reference TRBV7-2 and TRBJ1-1): GAGVSQSPSNKVTEKGKDVELRCDPISGHTALYWYRQSLGQGLEFLIYFQGNSAPDKSGLPSDRFSAERTGGSVSTLTIQRTQQEDSAVYLCASSSGRTEAFFGQGTRLTVV.

For the CDR3, the DNA is TGTGCCAGCAGCTTAAGTTACGAGCAGTACTTC. Translating it yields CASSLSYEQYF. J is TRBJ2-5 and V is TRBV7-9, with no clear D. The J call may not be correct, given that the DNA end is closer to TRBJ2-7. This CDR3 comprises 11 residues. CDR1 SEHNR and CDR2 FQNEAQ come from the germline V gene (reference sequence).

This rearrangement joins TRBV27 to TRBJ2-7; D might be TRBD1 (6 bases). V dropped 8 bases and J dropped 7 bases, with 15 bases sitting between them. Germline V CDR1 and CDR2: MNHEY, SMNVEV (reference sequence). CDR3 length: 12 amino acids. The CDR3 loop is CASGWGPGEQYF. The CDR3 bases are TGTGCCAGCGGCTGGGGGCCAGGGGAGCAGTACTTC.

The chain uses TRBV27 and TRBJ1-4; no clear D. V was pared by 9 bases and J by 0 bases, with 11 bases between. The CDR3 loop spans 14 amino acids. Germline CDR1 reads MNHEY; CDR2 reads SMNVEV (reference sequence). CDR3 nucleotide sequence: TGTGCCAGTTCCCCAAGTCCAACTAATGAAAAACTGTTTTTT. Amino acid sequence: CASSPSPTNEKLFF.

The J gene is TRBJ1-3, the V gene TRBV4-1; unclear D gene. The CDR3 sequence is 16 residues long. CDR1 MGHRA and CDR2 YSYEKL come from the germline V gene. Trimming removed 1 base at V and 0 bases at J, with 10 bases between. The chain's CDR3 is CASSQGPPFSGNTIYF. CDR3 DNA: TGCGCCAGCAGCCAAGGACCGCCTTTCTCTGGAAACACCATATATTTT.

The rearrangement joins TRBV6-5 to TRBJ1-5; possible D gene TRBD1, 5 bases. Germline V lookup: CDR1 MNHEY, CDR2 SVGAGI. V lost 5 bases and J lost 3, with 11 bases in between. The CDR3 sequence is 14 residues long. The CDR3 spells CASSPSGNNQPQHF. CDR3 coding DNA: TGTGCCAGCAGTCCCTCAGGGAACAATCAGCCCCAGCATTTT.

This CDR3 is CASSLREGRHADGYTF. CDR3 nucleotides: TGCGCCAGCAGCCTAAGAGAGGGCAGACACGCGGATGGCTACACCTTC. The chain links TRBV4-1 to TRBJ1-2; no clear D gene. In germline, CDR1 is MGHRA, CDR2 YSYEKL. The CDR3 consists of 16 residues. The V and J ends lost 4 bases and 6 bases respectively, with 21 bases between them.